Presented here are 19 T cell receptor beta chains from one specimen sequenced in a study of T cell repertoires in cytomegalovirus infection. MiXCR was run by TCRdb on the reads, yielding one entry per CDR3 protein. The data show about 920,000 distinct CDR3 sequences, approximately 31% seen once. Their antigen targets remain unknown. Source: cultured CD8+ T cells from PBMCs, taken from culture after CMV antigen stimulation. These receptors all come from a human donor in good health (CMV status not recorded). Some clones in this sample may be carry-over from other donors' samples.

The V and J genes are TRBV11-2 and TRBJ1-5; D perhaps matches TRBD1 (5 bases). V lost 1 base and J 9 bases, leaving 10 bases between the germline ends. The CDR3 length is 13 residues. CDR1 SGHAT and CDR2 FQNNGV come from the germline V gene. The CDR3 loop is CASSLGGGGPQHF. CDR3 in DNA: TGTGCCAGCAGCTTAGGGGGGGGGGGGCCCCAGCATTTT.

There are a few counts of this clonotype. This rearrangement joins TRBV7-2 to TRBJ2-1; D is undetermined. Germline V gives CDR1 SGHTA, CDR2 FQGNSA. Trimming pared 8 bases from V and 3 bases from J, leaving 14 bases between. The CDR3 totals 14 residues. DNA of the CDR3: TGTGCCAGCCATGAACCTCGAAGCTACAATGAGCAGTTCTTC. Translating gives CASHEPRSYNEQFF.

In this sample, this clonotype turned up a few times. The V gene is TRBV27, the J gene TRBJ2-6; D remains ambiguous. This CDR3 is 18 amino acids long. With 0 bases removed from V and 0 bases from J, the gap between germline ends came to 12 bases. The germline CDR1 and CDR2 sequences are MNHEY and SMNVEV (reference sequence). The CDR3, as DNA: TGTGCCAGCAGTTTATCGGAAGGGTTAAGCTCTGGGGCCAACGTCCTGACTTTC. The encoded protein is CASSLSEGLSSGANVLTF.

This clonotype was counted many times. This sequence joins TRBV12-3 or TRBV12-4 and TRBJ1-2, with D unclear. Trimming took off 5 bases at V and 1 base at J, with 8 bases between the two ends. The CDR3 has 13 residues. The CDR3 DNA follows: TGTGCCAGCAGTGCCGGGAATAACTATGGCTACACCTTC. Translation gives CASSAGNNYGYTF.

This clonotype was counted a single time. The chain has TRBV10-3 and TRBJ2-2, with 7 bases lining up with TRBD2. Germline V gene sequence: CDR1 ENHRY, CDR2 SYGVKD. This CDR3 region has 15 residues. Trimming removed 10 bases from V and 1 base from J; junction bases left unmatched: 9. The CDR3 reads CATGGGQGNTGELFF. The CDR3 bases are TGTGCCACCGGGGGAGGGCAGGGGAACACCGGGGAGCTGTTTTTT.

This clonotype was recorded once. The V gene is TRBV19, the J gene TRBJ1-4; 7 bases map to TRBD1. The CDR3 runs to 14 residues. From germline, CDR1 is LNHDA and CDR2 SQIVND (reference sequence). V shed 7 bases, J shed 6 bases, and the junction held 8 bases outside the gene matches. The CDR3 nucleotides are TGTGCCAGTACCCCCGACAGGGTTGATGAAAAACTGTTTTTT. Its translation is CASTPDRVDEKLFF.

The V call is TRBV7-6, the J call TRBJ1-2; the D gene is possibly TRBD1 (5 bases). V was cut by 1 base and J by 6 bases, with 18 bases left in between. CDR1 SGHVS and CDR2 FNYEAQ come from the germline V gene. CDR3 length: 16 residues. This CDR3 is CASSLGRSGSLDGYTF. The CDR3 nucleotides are TGTGCCAGCAGCTTAGGGCGGTCAGGGAGCCTGGATGGCTACACCTTC.

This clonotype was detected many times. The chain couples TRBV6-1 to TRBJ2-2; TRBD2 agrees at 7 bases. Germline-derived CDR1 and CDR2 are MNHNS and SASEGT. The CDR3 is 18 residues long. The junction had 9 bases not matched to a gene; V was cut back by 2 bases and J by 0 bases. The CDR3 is CASSERSRDYTNTGELFF. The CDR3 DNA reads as TGTGCCAGCAGTGAACGATCCCGGGACTACACGAACACCGGGGAGCTGTTTTTT.

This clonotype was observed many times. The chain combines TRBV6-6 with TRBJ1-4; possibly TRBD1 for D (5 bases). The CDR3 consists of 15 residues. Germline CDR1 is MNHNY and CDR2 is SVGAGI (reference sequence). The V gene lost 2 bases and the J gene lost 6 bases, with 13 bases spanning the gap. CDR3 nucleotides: TGTGCCAGCAGTTACCTTCGCAGGGAAGATGAAAAACTGTTTTTT. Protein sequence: CASSYLRREDEKLFF.

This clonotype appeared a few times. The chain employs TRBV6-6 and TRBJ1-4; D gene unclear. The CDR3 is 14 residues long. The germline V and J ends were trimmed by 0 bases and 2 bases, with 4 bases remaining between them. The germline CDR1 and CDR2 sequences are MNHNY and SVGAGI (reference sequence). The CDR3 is CASSYSSTNEKLFF. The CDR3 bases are TGTGCCAGCAGTTACTCGAGTACTAATGAAAAACTGTTTTTT.

The CDR3 loop reads CASRELPGETQYF. CDR3 nucleotides: TGTGCCAGCAGAGAGCTTCCTGGGGAGACCCAGTACTTC. The chain recombines TRBV2 with TRBJ2-5; D not resolved. Trimming shortened V by 6 bases and J by 5 bases, and 13 bases separated the two germline ends. CDR3 size: 13 residues. CDR1 SNHLY and CDR2 FYNNEI come from the germline V gene.

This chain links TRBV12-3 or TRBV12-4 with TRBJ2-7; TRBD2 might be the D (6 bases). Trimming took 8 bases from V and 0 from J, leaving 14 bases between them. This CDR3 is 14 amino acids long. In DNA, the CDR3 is TGTGCCAGCCGGGGGACCGATAGCTCCTACGAGCAGTACTTC. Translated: CASRGTDSSYEQYF.

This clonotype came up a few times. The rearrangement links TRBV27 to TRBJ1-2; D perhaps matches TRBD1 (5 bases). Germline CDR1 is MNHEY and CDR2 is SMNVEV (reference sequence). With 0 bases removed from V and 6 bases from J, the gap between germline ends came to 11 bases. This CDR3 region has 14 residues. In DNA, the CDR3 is TGTGCCAGCAGTTTATCGGGGGGATATGATGGCTACACCTTC. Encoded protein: CASSLSGGYDGYTF.

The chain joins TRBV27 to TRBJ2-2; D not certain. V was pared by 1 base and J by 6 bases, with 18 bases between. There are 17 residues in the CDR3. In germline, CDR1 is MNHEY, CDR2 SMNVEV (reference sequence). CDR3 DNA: TGTGCCAGCAGTTTATATGGGAACACCTATCCTTCCGGGGAGCTGTTTTTT. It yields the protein CASSLYGNTYPSGELFF.

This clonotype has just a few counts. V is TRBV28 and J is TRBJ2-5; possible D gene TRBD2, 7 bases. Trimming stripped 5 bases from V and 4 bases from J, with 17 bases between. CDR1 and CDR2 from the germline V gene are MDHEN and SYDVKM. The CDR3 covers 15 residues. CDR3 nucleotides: TGTGCCAGCAGTCTCCAATGGAGGGGGGGAGAGACCCAGTACTTC. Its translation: CASSLQWRGGETQYF.

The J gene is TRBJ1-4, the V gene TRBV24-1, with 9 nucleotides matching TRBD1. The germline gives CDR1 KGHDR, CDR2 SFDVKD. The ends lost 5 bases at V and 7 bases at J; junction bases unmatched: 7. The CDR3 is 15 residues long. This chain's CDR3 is CATSGWDRDSEKLFF. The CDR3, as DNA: TGTGCCACCAGTGGCTGGGACAGGGATTCTGAAAAACTGTTTTTT.

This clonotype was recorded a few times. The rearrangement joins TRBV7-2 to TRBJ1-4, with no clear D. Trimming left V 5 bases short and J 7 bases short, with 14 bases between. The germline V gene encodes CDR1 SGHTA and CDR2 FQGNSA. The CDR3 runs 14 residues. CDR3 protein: CASSLSLEFEKLFF. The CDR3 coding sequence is TGTGCCAGCAGCCTCTCCCTAGAGTTTGAAAAACTGTTTTTT.

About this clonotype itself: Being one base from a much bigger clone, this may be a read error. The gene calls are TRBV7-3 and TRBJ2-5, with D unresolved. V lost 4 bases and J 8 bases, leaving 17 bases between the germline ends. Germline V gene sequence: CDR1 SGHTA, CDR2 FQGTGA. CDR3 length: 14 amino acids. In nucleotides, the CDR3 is TGTGCCAGCAGCTACGACCCTGTCGAGTTAACCCAGTACTTC. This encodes CASSYDPVELTQYF.

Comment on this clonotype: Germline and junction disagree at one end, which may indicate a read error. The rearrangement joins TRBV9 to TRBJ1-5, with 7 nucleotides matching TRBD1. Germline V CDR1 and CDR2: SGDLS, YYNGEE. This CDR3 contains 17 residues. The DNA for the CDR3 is TGTACCAGCAGCGCCGGGACAGATCCGGGGGGCAATCAGCCCCAGCATTTT. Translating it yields CTSSAGTDPGGNQPQHF.